What follows are 22 T cell receptor beta chains derived from one specimen sequenced in a study of blood T cells in healthy people across ages. Next came a second PCR, run for about 6 to 12 cycles, which used a sample-barcoded 5' primer along with a J-beta primer mix. MiXCR, applied by TCRdb to the 5' RACE reads, yields one record per CDR3 protein. The sample comprises 1.5 million to 1.8 million distinct CDR3 sequences, 40% to 45% of which are singletons, and about 4.1% rests with the top ten. The material sequenced was blood. The receptors come from a woman under 30 in good health.

This clonotype appeared a few times. The chain recombines TRBV14 with TRBJ2-5; D is unresolved. With 2 bases removed from V and 5 bases from J, the gap between germline ends came to 18 bases. This CDR3 contains 16 residues. Germline V gene lookup returns CDR1 SGHDN and CDR2 FVKESK. This CDR3 reads CASSQIQATVYETQYF. DNA for the CDR3: TGTGCCAGCAGCCAAATCCAGGCGACCGTCTATGAGACCCAGTACTTC.

A few counts support this clonotype. The rearrangement links TRBV29-1 to TRBJ2-6; D is unclear. CDR1 and CDR2 from the germline V gene are SQVTM and ANQGSEA. This CDR3 spans 12 amino acids. V was pared by 1 base and J by 3 bases, with 1 base between. This CDR3 reads CSVEVGANVLTF. CDR3 nucleotides: TGCAGCGTTGAAGTTGGGGCCAACGTCCTGACTTTC.

The chain is built from TRBV7-9 and TRBJ1-2, with 9 bases matching TRBD1. Germline assignment: CDR1 SEHNR and CDR2 FQNEAQ (reference sequence). The CDR3 is 14 amino acids. V lost 2 bases, J lost 7 bases, and 5 bases stayed unmatched. Here the CDR3 DNA reads TGTGCCAGCAGCTTACAGGACAGGGGTCGTGGCTACACCTTC. Its translation is CASSLQDRGRGYTF.

The chain joins TRBV7-2 to TRBJ2-7; 11 nucleotides match TRBD2. Germline CDR1 and CDR2: SGHTA and FQGNSA. The CDR3 covers 14 residues. Trimming removed 5 bases from V and 6 bases from J; junction bases left unmatched: 6. The CDR3 region has the DNA TGTGCCAGCAGCCTACTAGCGGGAGTCAGCGAGCAGTACTTC. Translation: CASSLLAGVSEQYF.

This clonotype occurred many times. This chain connects TRBV5-1 to TRBJ1-2; D not resolved. Germline V gene sequence: CDR1 SGHRS, CDR2 YFSETQ. The V and J ends lost 0 bases and 4 bases respectively, with 10 bases between them. The CDR3 contains 14 residues. The CDR3, as DNA: TGCGCCAGCAGCTTGGCCCCGGGCGCCTATGGCTACACCTTC. This encodes CASSLAPGAYGYTF.

The chain recombines TRBV20-1 with TRBJ2-3, with TRBD1 identical over 7 bases. Germline V lookup: CDR1 DFQATT, CDR2 SNEGSKA (reference sequence). With V trimmed by 0 bases and J by 8 bases, 14 bases remained unmatched. This CDR3 comprises 16 residues. The DNA for the CDR3 is TGCAGTGCTAGAGATCCCCGACAGGGTGATTTTGGTACGCAGTATTTT. Its translation: CSARDPRQGDFGTQYF.

The chain combines TRBV6-1 with TRBJ2-7; the D is unclear. V lost 4 bases, J lost 6 bases, and 13 bases lay in between. Germline lookup yields CDR1 MNHNS and CDR2 SASEGT. CDR3 length equals 13 residues. CDR3 residues: CASSVSKGREQYF. CDR3 coding DNA: TGTGCCAGCAGTGTATCCAAGGGTCGCGAGCAGTACTTC.

The chain couples TRBV29-1 to TRBJ2-3, with TRBD1 as a possible D gene (5 bases). Trimming removed 3 bases at V and 2 bases at J, with 12 bases between. The CDR3 length is 14 residues. CDR1 and CDR2 from the germline V gene are SQVTM and ANQGSEA. CDR3 nucleotide sequence: TGCAGCGTTGAGTGGGGCGGTCTCACAGATACGCAGTATTTT. It yields the protein CSVEWGGLTDTQYF.

The rearrangement links TRBV4-1 to TRBJ2-2, with 7 bases that match TRBD2. This CDR3 is built from 15 residues. Trimming took 3 bases from V and 9 from J; bases not matched to a gene: 10. Germline V gene lookup returns CDR1 MGHRA and CDR2 YSYEKL. The CDR3 loop reads CASSQRTRDPRELFF. The CDR3 DNA reads TGCGCCAGCAGCCAGCGGACTAGAGACCCCCGGGAGCTGTTTTTT.

V usage is TRBV6-6 and J usage is TRBJ2-1; D may correspond to TRBD1 or TRBD2 (5 bases each). The V end lost 5 bases, the J end lost 8 bases, and 19 bases lay between the germline ends. CDR1 MNHNY and CDR2 SVGAGI come from the germline V gene (reference sequence). The length of the CDR3 is 15 residues. In nucleotides, the CDR3 is TGTGCCAGCAGTCAGCCGGGACCTTCGTACGATGAGCAGTTCTTC. It is translated as CASSQPGPSYDEQFF.

The table lists this clonotype with a few counts. The chain employs TRBV28 and TRBJ2-7; 8 bases line up with TRBD1. Germline trimming cut 9 bases from V and 2 bases from J; bases unmatched to any gene: 12. Germline CDR1 reads MDHEN; CDR2 reads SYDVKM. This CDR3 region has 15 residues. This chain's CDR3 is CASTGGKEATYEQYF. In DNA, the CDR3 is TGTGCCAGTACAGGGGGAAAAGAAGCGACCTACGAGCAGTACTTC.

For the CDR3, the DNA is TGCAGCGTCCTGGGACTAGCGGGAGAAAATGAGCAGTTCTTC. Its translation: CSVLGLAGENEQFF. This chain links TRBV29-1 with TRBJ2-1; 14 nucleotides align to TRBD2. CDR1 and CDR2 from the germline V gene are SQVTM and ANQGSEA. The CDR3 runs to 14 residues. Trimming took 6 bases from V and 7 from J; bases not matched to a gene: 5.

The gene calls are TRBV14 and TRBJ2-1; 14 bases fit TRBD2. V lost 1 base to trimming and J lost 7 bases; unmatched junction nucleotides: 15. Per the germline V gene, CDR1 is SGHDN and CDR2 is FVKESK. This CDR3 has 20 residues. The CDR3 region is CASSQGLAGGPKRSRNEQFF. CDR3 in DNA: TGTGCCAGCAGCCAAGGACTAGCGGGAGGGCCAAAAAGAAGTCGAAATGAGCAGTTCTTC.

The gene calls are TRBV7-2 and TRBJ2-7; D is unclear. CDR1 SGHTA and CDR2 FQGNSA come from the germline V gene. This CDR3 comprises 13 residues. Between the trimmed V and J ends, which lost 6 bases and 0 bases, there was a span of 9 bases. CDR3: CASRATPSYEQYF. In DNA form, the CDR3 reads TGTGCCAGCAGGGCCACCCCCTCCTACGAGCAGTACTTC.

This clonotype was seen more than once but under ten times. The CDR3 sequence is CSARAQGAFATYEQYF. For the CDR3, the DNA is TGCAGTGCTAGAGCTCAGGGGGCATTCGCTACCTACGAGCAGTACTTC. The chain is built from TRBV20-1 and TRBJ2-7, with 8 bases that match TRBD1. The CDR3 spans 16 residues. The germline gives CDR1 DFQATT, CDR2 SNEGSKA (reference sequence). Losses at the gene ends were 1 base for V and 2 bases for J; bases not matched to a gene: 10.

This chain links TRBV7-2 with TRBJ2-5; the match to TRBD2 covers 12 bases. The J call is in doubt because the DNA end fits TRBJ2-7 better. This CDR3 is 17 amino acids long. CDR1 is SGHTA and CDR2 is FQGNSA in the germline V gene. The CDR3 is CASSPPVASGRADEQYF. CDR3 DNA sequence: TGTGCCAGCAGCCCACCGGTAGCTAGCGGGAGGGCCGACGAGCAGTACTTC.

The chain employs TRBV20-1 and TRBJ2-5, with a possible D match to TRBD2 (7 bases). The CDR3 loop spans 15 amino acids. V gave up 3 bases and J gave up 2 bases, with 16 bases separating them. Germline assignment: CDR1 DFQATT and CDR2 SNEGSKA (reference sequence). The CDR3 bases are TGCAGTGCTAGGCGGGGGCCGTTCTATCAAGAGACCCAGTACTTC. Translated: CSARRGPFYQETQYF.

This clonotype was seen more than once but under ten times. The chain employs TRBV4-1 and TRBJ1-2; D unclear. V was cut by 2 bases and J by 8 bases, with 12 bases left in between. The germline gives CDR1 MGHRA, CDR2 YSYEKL. This CDR3 is built from 13 residues. The CDR3 loop reads CASSQPGPQGYTF. In nucleotides, the CDR3 is TGCGCCAGCAGCCAACCGGGCCCCCAGGGCTACACCTTC.

The chain joins TRBV29-1 to TRBJ2-5, with D hard to call. Germline lookup yields CDR1 SQVTM and CDR2 ANQGSEA. The CDR3 extends over 12 amino acids. The V end was cut by 8 bases, the J end by 0 bases, with 10 bases between. In DNA, the CDR3 is TGCAGCATCACAGCGTACCAAGAGACCCAGTACTTC. Its protein product is CSITAYQETQYF.

The chain uses TRBV7-9 and TRBJ2-6; 9 nucleotides agree with TRBD1. V lost 5 bases, J lost 2 bases, and 7 bases stayed unmatched. This CDR3 is 17 amino acids long. The germline gives CDR1 SEHNR, CDR2 FQNEAQ (reference sequence). The CDR3 loop is CASSRTGGVPGANVLTF. The CDR3 region has the DNA TGTGCCAGCAGCAGAACAGGGGGCGTCCCTGGGGCCAACGTCCTGACTTTC.

This chain connects TRBV24-1 to TRBJ2-3, with 10 bases identical to TRBD2. The CDR3 covers 15 residues. Germline loops: CDR1 KGHDR, CDR2 SFDVKD. J was trimmed by 2 bases and V by 9 bases; bases with no gene match: 7. CDR3 DNA: TGTGCCACCTCGGGCACTAGCGGGACCACAGATACGCAGTATTTT. Protein: CATSGTSGTTDTQYF.

The V gene is TRBV9, the J gene TRBJ1-1; D is unclear. Germline lookup yields CDR1 SGDLS and CDR2 YYNGEE. Trimming removed 3 bases from V and 5 bases from J, with 14 bases in between. The CDR3 sequence is 14 residues long. The CDR3 coding sequence is TGTGCCAGCAGCGACCCGATCTCCGGGACTGAAGCTTTCTTT. Translated: CASSDPISGTEAFF. The whole variable domain, remainder taken from reference TRBV9 and TRBJ1-1, is DSGVTQTPKHLITATGQRVTLRCSPRSGDLSVYWYQQSLDQGLQFLIQYYNGEERAKGNILERFSAQQFPDLHSELNLSSLELGDSALYFCASSDPISGTEAFFGQGTRLTVV.